The 26 T cell receptor beta chains reported below all come from one sample, sequenced in a study of cytotoxic CD8 clonotypes in ibrutinib-treated CLL. The repertoire was sequenced with immunoSEQ multiplex PCR; TCRdb's copy has only in-frame clones and lacks some. The sample shows hundreds of thousands of clones, 70% of them seen only once. This material consisted of PBMCs, taken after 24 months of ibrutinib treatment. The source is a human donor with chronic lymphocytic leukemia.

This clone was detected only a few times. The rearrangement uses TRBV28 and TRBJ1-5; TRBD1 might be the D (5 bases). This CDR3 is 13 amino acids long. Germline V gene sequence: CDR1 MDHEN, CDR2 SYDVKM. Trimming took 10 bases from V and 4 from J, leaving 14 bases between them. CDR3 sequence reads: CATHGTGNQPQHF. CDR3 sequence (DNA): TGTGCCACTCACGGGACGGGGAATCAGCCCCAGCATTTT.

In this sample, this clone turned up a few times. The V and J genes are TRBV11-2 and TRBJ2-7; D ambiguous. CDR3 length: 13 residues. V was shortened by 5 bases and J by 5 bases, with 13 bases between the two germline ends. Germline CDR1 reads SGHAT; CDR2 reads FQNNGV. The CDR3 loop is CASSPPDRDEQYF. CDR3 coding DNA: TGTGCCAGCAGCCCTCCTGACCGGGACGAGCAGTACTTC.

This clone has just a few counts. This chain links TRBV5-4 with TRBJ2-7; 8 bases fit TRBD1. Trimming took 2 bases from V and 4 from J; bases not matched to a gene: 5. The germline V gene has CDR1 SGHNT and CDR2 YYREEE (reference sequence). The CDR3 totals 14 residues. The CDR3 is CASSFQGARYEQYF. CDR3 sequence (DNA): TGTGCCAGCAGCTTCCAGGGGGCGAGGTACGAGCAGTACTTC.

This clone occurred a few times. The genes are TRBV19 and TRBJ2-5; D might be TRBD2 (6 bases). This CDR3 is built from 16 residues. CDR1 and CDR2 (germline): LNHDA, SQIVND (reference sequence). Trimming took 1 base from V and 4 from J, leaving 16 bases between them. In DNA, the CDR3 is TGTGCCAGTAGTATAGGGTTGACTAGTGGGGGAGAGACCCAGTACTTC. Translating it yields CASSIGLTSGGETQYF.

This chain joins TRBV25-1 and TRBJ1-2; 8 bases match TRBD1. J gave up 8 bases and V 4 bases, and 6 bases lay outside the gene matches. This CDR3 region has 13 residues. Germline assignment: CDR1 MGHDK and CDR2 SYGVNS. The DNA for the CDR3 is TGTGCCAGCAGTGCGACAGGGGTCTGGGGCTACACCTTC. It codes for CASSATGVWGYTF.

This clone was counted only a few times. The CDR3 loop is CASSLSPSNTEAFF. For the CDR3, the DNA is TGTGCCAGCAGTCTATCCCCGAGTAACACTGAAGCTTTCTTT. V is TRBV6-5 and J is TRBJ1-1, with no clear D. V was shortened by 5 bases and J by 2 bases, with 12 bases between the two germline ends. The CDR3 sequence is 14 residues long. Germline lookup yields CDR1 MNHEY and CDR2 SVGAGI.

The CDR3 bases are TGTGCCAGCAGCTTTCAGGAAGAAAAACTGTTTTTT. Protein product: CASSFQEEKLFF. This chain connects TRBV5-5 to TRBJ1-4; D is ambiguous. The CDR3 length is 12 residues. Trimming stripped 2 bases from V and 8 bases from J, with 7 bases between. Germline V gives CDR1 SGHKS, CDR2 YYEKEE (reference sequence).

The genes are TRBV29-1 and TRBJ2-7; 8 nucleotides line up with TRBD2. Germline CDR1 is SQVTM and CDR2 is ANQGSEA. With 7 bases clipped from V and 5 bases from J, the junction kept 10 bases outside the gene matches. The CDR3 extends over 13 amino acids. CDR3 nucleotide sequence: TGCAGCGCCTCGCGGGGGGTCGGGGACGAGCAGTACTTC. Its translation: CSASRGVGDEQYF.

This clone was recorded a few times. V and J are TRBV7-9 and TRBJ2-3, with TRBD2 identical over 7 bases. There are 15 residues in the CDR3. The germline V gene encodes CDR1 SEHNR and CDR2 FQNEAQ (reference sequence). The V gene end was trimmed by 8 bases and the J gene end by 6 bases; junction bases not matched to a gene: 14. The CDR3 spells CASGRIAGPSDTQYF. CDR3 bases: TGTGCCAGCGGAAGAATAGCGGGCCCGTCGGATACGCAGTATTTT.

This clone was found once. The CDR3 region is CASKRGPSEQYF. The CDR3 DNA sequence: TGTGCCAGTAAGCGGGGACCGTCTGAGCAGTACTTC. J is TRBJ2-7 and V is TRBV6-5, with 7 positions matching TRBD2. The CDR3 spans 12 residues. In germline, CDR1 is MNHEY, CDR2 SVGAGI. Unmatched junction bases numbered 9, after V lost 9 bases and J lost 7 bases.

The chain combines TRBV28 with TRBJ1-2; unclear D gene. This CDR3 comprises 13 residues. The V and J ends lost 5 bases and 4 bases respectively, with 11 bases between them. Germline CDR1 is MDHEN and CDR2 is SYDVKM. The CDR3 DNA follows: TGTGCCAGCAGTCCTAGGGAGCTCTATGGCTACACCTTC. Its translation: CASSPRELYGYTF.

This chain connects TRBV6-6 to TRBJ2-1, with 7 bases lining up with TRBD2. The CDR3 runs 12 residues. The germline V gene has CDR1 MNHNY and CDR2 SVGAGI (reference sequence). Trimming at V came to 6 bases and at J to 6 bases, leaving 2 bases not matched to a gene. CDR3 sequence reads: CASSWTSNEQFF. The CDR3 DNA reads TGTGCCAGCAGCTGGACTAGCAATGAGCAGTTCTTC.

The chain couples TRBV19 to TRBJ2-6; unclear D gene. This CDR3 spans 14 amino acids. V was trimmed by 5 bases and J by 1 base, leaving 6 bases between them. Looked up from germline, CDR1 is LNHDA and CDR2 is SQIVND (reference sequence). CDR3 region: CASSFSSGANVLTF. CDR3 in DNA: TGTGCCAGTAGTTTTAGTTCTGGGGCCAACGTCCTGACTTTC.

CDR3 region: CASRKDPGLAGAGDTQYF. The CDR3 nucleotides are TGTGCCAGCAGAAAAGATCCGGGACTAGCGGGAGCGGGAGATACGCAGTATTTT. The chain employs TRBV7-8 and TRBJ2-3; 14 bases align to TRBD2. This CDR3 has 18 amino acids. Germline V gene lookup returns CDR1 SGHVS and CDR2 FQNEAQ. With V trimmed by 6 bases and J by 5 bases, 13 bases remained unmatched.

This chain connects TRBV19 to TRBJ2-7; a possible D gene is TRBD2 (6 bases). The germline V and J ends were trimmed by 8 bases and 4 bases, with 21 bases remaining between them. CDR1 LNHDA and CDR2 SQIVND come from the germline V gene (reference sequence). The CDR3 extends over 15 amino acids. CDR3 bases: TGTGCCAGTGGCTACGGGCTGGGAGGAGGGTACGAGCAGTACTTC. As protein: CASGYGLGGGYEQYF.

Details on this clone: Other DNA sequences in this specimen translate into the identical CDR3. V and J are TRBV15 and TRBJ2-3; D is possibly TRBD2 (6 bases). Germline CDR1 and CDR2: LNHNV and YYDKDF (reference sequence). Trimming cost V 0 bases and J 3 bases, with 7 bases left between them. The CDR3 extends over 14 amino acids. In DNA, the CDR3 is TGTGCCACCAGCAGAGACGGGAGTACAGATACGCAGTATTTT. This sequence encodes CATSRDGSTDTQYF.

This clone has just a few counts. J is TRBJ1-2 and V is TRBV28; D unresolved. CDR1 MDHEN and CDR2 SYDVKM come from the germline V gene. V was clipped by 5 bases and J by 3 bases, with 13 bases between them. This CDR3 has 14 residues. The CDR3 here is CASSPRPRDYGYTF. In nucleotides, the CDR3 is TGTGCCAGCAGTCCGCGGCCGAGGGACTATGGCTACACCTTC.

Regarding this clone: At one of its ends the junction is not consistent with the germline gene, which may arise from a read error. The chain is built from TRBV18 and TRBJ2-7; no firm D call. The germline gives CDR1 KGHSH, CDR2 LQKENI. The CDR3 has 14 amino acids. The CDR3 sequence: CASAFSGATYGQYF. The CDR3 coding sequence is TGTGCCAGCGCCTTTTCAGGTGCCACCTACGGGCAGTACTTC. The variable domain in full, completed from reference TRBV18 and TRBJ2-7, reads NAGVMQNPRHLVRRRGQEARLRCSPMKGHSHVYWYRQLPEEGLKFMVYLQKENIIDESGMPKERFSAEFPKEGPSILRIQQVVRGDSAAYFCASAFSGATYGQYFGPGTRLTVT.

The rearrangement links TRBV27 to TRBJ2-7; TRBD1 matches 7 bases. From germline, CDR1 is MNHEY and CDR2 SMNVEV (reference sequence). The CDR3 extends over 15 amino acids. V dropped 5 bases and J dropped 2; count of bases not matched to a gene: 9. The chain's CDR3 is CASSPLPGQPYEQYF. CDR3 coding DNA: TGTGCCAGCAGTCCCCTACCGGGACAGCCCTACGAGCAGTACTTC.

This chain uses TRBV19 with TRBJ2-1, with 8 positions matching TRBD1. V lost 3 bases to trimming and J lost 8 bases; unmatched junction nucleotides: 3. Germline CDR1 is LNHDA and CDR2 is SQIVND (reference sequence). The CDR3 is made up of 13 amino acids. The CDR3 region is CASSMQGADEQFF. The CDR3 DNA reads as TGTGCCAGTAGTATGCAGGGGGCGGATGAGCAGTTCTTC.

The chain links TRBV7-2 to TRBJ2-2; D remains unclear. Germline V gene data show CDR1 as SGHTA and CDR2 as FQGNSA. The CDR3 consists of 17 residues. Trimming took 5 bases from V and 0 from J, leaving 16 bases between them. The CDR3 nucleotides read TGTGCCAGCAGCCAGCTATCGTGGACCGCGAACACCGGGGAGCTGTTTTTT. Its protein product is CASSQLSWTANTGELFF.

This chain joins TRBV19 and TRBJ1-2; TRBD1 matches at 9 bases. With 10 bases clipped from V and 4 bases from J, the junction kept 10 bases outside the gene matches. The CDR3 consists of 14 residues. Germline-derived CDR1 and CDR2 are LNHDA and SQIVND (reference sequence). In DNA, the CDR3 is TGTGCCATCCGACCCGGGACAGGGTCCTATGGCTACACCTTC. Translating gives CAIRPGTGSYGYTF.

This clone was picked up one time. This rearrangement joins TRBV5-4 to TRBJ2-7, with D uncertain. The CDR3 sequence is 15 residues long. Trimming took off 4 bases at V and 3 bases at J, with 17 bases between the two ends. Germline CDR1 reads SGHNT; CDR2 reads YYREEE (reference sequence). The CDR3 protein is CASSSSAAAFYEQYF. CDR3 sequence (DNA): TGTGCCAGCAGCAGCTCCGCCGCAGCTTTCTACGAGCAGTACTTC.

This clone was seen more than once but under ten times. This chain uses TRBV28 with TRBJ1-2; 8 positions match TRBD1. V lost 7 bases, J lost 5 bases, and 6 bases stayed unmatched. Per germline, CDR1 MDHEN and CDR2 SYDVKM. The CDR3 sequence is 13 residues long. In DNA, the CDR3 is TGTGCCAGCACGGACGGACAGGGTTATGGCTACACCTTC. Translating it yields CASTDGQGYGYTF.

This chain uses TRBV30 with TRBJ2-5; 9 nucleotides agree with TRBD2. V trimming: 1 base; J trimming: 6 bases; junction bases outside the gene matches: 9. The CDR3 loop spans 15 amino acids. Germline V gives CDR1 GTSNPN, CDR2 SVGIG (reference sequence). CDR3 DNA: TGTGCCTGGAGTGACTCTAGCGGGATGACGCAGACCCAGTACTTC. Amino acid sequence: CAWSDSSGMTQTQYF.

Only a few counts were recorded for this clone. This chain joins TRBV7-9 and TRBJ1-1; unclear D gene. Trimming shortened V by 1 base and J by 1 base, and 7 bases separated the two germline ends. Germline V gene lookup returns CDR1 SEHNR and CDR2 FQNEAQ (reference sequence). The CDR3 is 14 amino acids. In DNA form, the CDR3 reads TGTGCCAGCAGCTTAGGGGTGGGGAACACTGAAGCTTTCTTT. Protein sequence: CASSLGVGNTEAFF.